This T cell receptor beta chain was recovered during a study of T cells after yellow fever vaccination. To note about this clonotype: The antigen is not known.

Overall study results and limits: There was a small share of clonotypes that showed up in both the CD4 and CD8 compartments.

TCRdb reprocessed the 5' RACE reads with MiXCR, giving one entry per CDR3 protein. The sample records hundreds of thousands of distinct CDR3 sequences, approximately 15% being singletons. This sample comprised PBMCs, obtained on the day of the yellow fever booster vaccination. The TCR was taken from a man in his thirties or forties who received the YFV17D yellow fever vaccine.

In DNA, the CDR3 is TGTGCCAGCAGCCCCCAGGCTTTGGGTGTTGCTTTCTTT. Amino acid sequence: CASSPQALGVAFF. The chain joins TRBV7-8 to TRBJ1-1; D call uncertain. V lost 5 bases and J 11 bases, leaving 18 bases between the germline ends. The germline V gene encodes CDR1 SGHVS and CDR2 FQNEAQ. CDR3 length: 13 amino acids.